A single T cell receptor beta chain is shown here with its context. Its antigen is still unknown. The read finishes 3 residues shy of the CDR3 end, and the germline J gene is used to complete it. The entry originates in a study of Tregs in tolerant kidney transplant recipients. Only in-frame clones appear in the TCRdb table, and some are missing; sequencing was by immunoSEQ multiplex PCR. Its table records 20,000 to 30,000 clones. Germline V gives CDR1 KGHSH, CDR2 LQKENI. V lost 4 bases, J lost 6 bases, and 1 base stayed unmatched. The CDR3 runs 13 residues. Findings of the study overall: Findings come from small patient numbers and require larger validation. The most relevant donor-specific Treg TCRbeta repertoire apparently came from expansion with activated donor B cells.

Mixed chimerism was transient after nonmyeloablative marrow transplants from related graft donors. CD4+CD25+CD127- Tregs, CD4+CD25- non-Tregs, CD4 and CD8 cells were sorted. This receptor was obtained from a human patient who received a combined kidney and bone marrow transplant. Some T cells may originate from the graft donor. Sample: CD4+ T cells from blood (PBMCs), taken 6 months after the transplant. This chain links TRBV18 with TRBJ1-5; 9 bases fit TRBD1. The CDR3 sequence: CASSRDRAQPQHF. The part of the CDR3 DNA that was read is TGTGCCAGCTCACGGGACAGGGCTCAGCCC.